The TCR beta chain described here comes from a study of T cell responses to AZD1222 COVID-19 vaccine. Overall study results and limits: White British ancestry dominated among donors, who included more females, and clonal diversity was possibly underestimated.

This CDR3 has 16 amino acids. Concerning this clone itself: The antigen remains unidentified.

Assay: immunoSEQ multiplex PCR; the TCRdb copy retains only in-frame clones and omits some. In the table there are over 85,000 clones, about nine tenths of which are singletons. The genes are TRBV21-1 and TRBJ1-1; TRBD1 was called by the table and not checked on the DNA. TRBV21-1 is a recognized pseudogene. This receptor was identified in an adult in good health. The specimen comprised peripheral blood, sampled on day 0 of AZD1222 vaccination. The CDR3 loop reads CASSPGGTGANTEAFF. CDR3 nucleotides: TGTGCCAGCAGCCCTGGTGGGACAGGGGCTAACACTGAAGCTTTCTTT.